Listed below are T cell receptor beta chains from one sample, sequenced in a study of blood T cell repertoires in COVID-19. The table came from immunoSEQ multiplex PCR; TCRdb's copy has only in-frame clones and leaves some out. The table records under 85,000 clones, approximately 83% of them present only once. Sequencing used peripheral blood. These receptors originate from a human donor in a cohort sampled during active COVID-19. Each CDR3 is given with its conserved first and last residue. A D gene is named only where the DNA matches it firmly. Only part of the rows carry a size: once, few, many, or a class if the clone is expanded.

D: .
J: TRBJ1-6
V: TRBV3-1/TRBV3-2
size: .
DNA: TGTGCCAGCAGCCAAGACAGGGGATCACCCCTCCACTTT
CDR3: CASSQDRGSPLHF

D: .
J: TRBJ2-3
V: TRBV24-1
size: .
DNA: TGTGCCACCAGTGATTCGTCGACAAGCACAGATACGCAGTATTTT
CDR3: CATSDSSTSTDTQYF

D: .
J: TRBJ1-1
V: TRBV18
size: .
DNA: TGTGCCAGCTCACCACCCGCGACAGCCACTGAAGCTTTCTTT
CDR3: CASSPPATATEAFF

D: TRBD1
J: TRBJ1-4
V: TRBV19
size: .
DNA: TGTGCCATCCCAAACGGGACAGGGGATGAAAAACTGTTTTTT
CDR3: CAIPNGTGDEKLFF

D: .
J: TRBJ2-4
V: TRBV6-6
size: .
DNA: TGTGCCAGCAACTTACAGGGCGGGCCGGCCAAAAACATTCAGTACTTC
CDR3: CASNLQGGPAKNIQYF

D: .
J: TRBJ1-6
V: TRBV5-1
size: .
DNA: TGCGCCAGCAGGGTGGGAGCCCCGAATTCACCCCTCCACTTT
CDR3: CASRVGAPNSPLHF

D: TRBD1
J: TRBJ1-5
V: TRBV5-1
size: .
DNA: TGCGCCAGCAGCTTGTCAGGGGGCGGTCAGCCCCAGCATTTT
CDR3: CASSLSGGGQPQHF

D: .
J: TRBJ2-7
V: TRBV18
size: .
DNA: TGTGCCAGCTCACCGACTATTCAGACCTACGAGCAGTACTTC
CDR3: CASSPTIQTYEQYF

D: TRBD1
J: TRBJ2-5
V: TRBV30
size: .
DNA: TGTGCCTGGAGTCCTGCGCGAATTACAGGGGGCGCGAACGGAGAGACCCAGTACTTC
CDR3: CAWSPARITGGANGETQYF

D: .
J: TRBJ1-3
V: TRBV6-5
size: once
DNA: TGTGCCAGCAGTCCCCCCCGGCGGCCTGGAAACACCATATATTTT
CDR3: CASSPPRRPGNTIYF

D: TRBD2
J: TRBJ2-3
V: TRBV11-2
size: .
DNA: TGTGCCAGCAGTTTACTAGCGCGCACAGATACGCAGTATTTT
CDR3: CASSLLARTDTQYF

D: TRBD1
J: TRBJ1-1
V: TRBV19
size: .
DNA: TGTGCCAGTAGACACAGGGGCGGGAACACTGAAGCTTTCTTT
CDR3: CASRHRGGNTEAFF

D: .
J: TRBJ2-2
V: TRBV10-3
size: .
DNA: TGTGCCATCAGTGTTCAAGGGGACACCGGGGAGCTGTTTTTT
CDR3: CAISVQGDTGELFF

D: .
J: TRBJ2-7
V: TRBV6-5
size: .
DNA: TGTGCCAGCAGGGTCCAGGGGGGATACGAGCAGTACTTC
CDR3: CASRVQGGYEQYF

D: TRBD1
J: TRBJ2-1
V: TRBV24-1
size: .
DNA: TGTGCCACCAGTGGGACAGGGGCGGGGCGCAATGAGCAGTTCTTC
CDR3: CATSGTGAGRNEQFF

D: .
J: TRBJ2-1
V: TRBV6-5
size: .
DNA: TGTGCCAGTTCAACGGGCTCCTACAATGAGCAGTTCTTC
CDR3: CASSTGSYNEQFF

D: .
J: TRBJ2-7
V: TRBV9
size: .
DNA: TGTGCCAGCAGCGTAGGGTCTCTGTGGGCAGATTCCTACGAGCAGTACTTC
CDR3: CASSVGSLWADSYEQYF

D: TRBD2
J: TRBJ2-5
V: TRBV5-1
size: .
DNA: TGCGCCAGCAGCTTGTTGACTAGCGGAGTAGAGACCCAGTACTTC
CDR3: CASSLLTSGVETQYF

D: TRBD1
J: TRBJ1-5
V: TRBV27
size: .
DNA: TGTGCCAGCAGTTTTGGGACAGACATTTATAGCAATCAGCCCCAGCATTTT
CDR3: CASSFGTDIYSNQPQHF

D: .
J: TRBJ1-3
V: TRBV6-5
size: .
DNA: TGTGCCAGCAGTAGCCAGGGGTTAGGGGGAAACACCATATATTTT
CDR3: CASSSQGLGGNTIYF

D: TRBD1
J: TRBJ2-3
V: TRBV5-1
size: once
DNA: TGCGCCAGCGGCCTAACAGGGGGCACAGATACGCAGTATTTT
CDR3: CASGLTGGTDTQYF

D: .
J: TRBJ2-7
V: TRBV9
size: .
DNA: TGTGCCAGCAGCGTAGGATCCAGTGGAGGGTACGAGCAGTACTTC
CDR3: CASSVGSSGGYEQYF

D: TRBD2
J: TRBJ2-5
V: TRBV5-4
size: .
DNA: TGTGCCAGCAGCTTGGAGTGGGAGGGGGAGACCCAGTACTTC
CDR3: CASSLEWEGETQYF

D: .
J: TRBJ2-1
V: TRBV7-3
size: .
DNA: TGTGCCAGCAGCTTTTCAGGGGCAGCCTACAATGAGCAGTTCTTC
CDR3: CASSFSGAAYNEQFF

D: .
J: TRBJ2-3
V: TRBV27
size: .
DNA: TGTGCCAGCAGTTTATCGTATAGGAGGGGCTGGACAGATACGCAGTATTTT
CDR3: CASSLSYRRGWTDTQYF

D: TRBD2
J: TRBJ2-3
V: TRBV2
size: .
DNA: TGTGCCAGCAAATGGACTAGCGGACGCACAGATACGCAGTATTTT
CDR3: CASKWTSGRTDTQYF

D: .
J: TRBJ2-7
V: TRBV25-1
size: .
DNA: TGTGCCAGCAGTGACCCGACAGCCCTTTCGGACGCGGACGAGCAGTACTTC
CDR3: CASSDPTALSDADEQYF

D: TRBD1
J: TRBJ2-6
V: TRBV10-2
size: .
DNA: TGCGCCAGCAGCCCGGGACAGGGTCCCTCTGGGGCCAACGTCCTGACTTTC
CDR3: CASSPGQGPSGANVLTF

D: .
J: TRBJ2-5
V: TRBV11-2
size: .
DNA: TGTGCCAGCAGCCCCATAGGGGGGGGGCATCGAGAGACCCAGTACTTC
CDR3: CASSPIGGGHRETQYF

D: TRBD1
J: TRBJ2-7
V: TRBV6-5
size: .
DNA: TGTGCCAGCAGTTGGGGACAGTTCTACGAGCAGTACTTC
CDR3: CASSWGQFYEQYF